What follows is one T cell receptor beta chain and its context. Its antigen remains unidentified. The CDR3 is made up of 15 amino acids. Germline V gives CDR1 GTSNPN, CDR2 SVGIG (reference sequence). V shed 4 bases and J shed 1 base, with 14 bases lying between them. The sample belongs to a study of cytomegalovirus exposure and HLA in healthy donors. Use of 60 Vbeta and 13 Jbeta primers characterized the PCR. Here immunoSEQ multiplex PCR was the method, and the copy in TCRdb shows in-frame clones only, minus some. The sample's table shows around 42,000 clones. The study's findings and limits: A prior analysis recorded that most TCR beta V segments were productive about 87% or about 30% of the time. Some 150 TCR beta chains were listed as cytomegalovirus-associated. In a later analysis, several top co-occurrence clusters appeared linked to parvovirus B19, influenza, CMV and Epstein-Barr virus. Roughly uniform depth of sequencing across donors was assumed in presence/absence analyses.

This receptor was taken from a man aged 25-45 years in good health and CMV-seronegative. The rearrangement joins TRBV30 to TRBJ1-5, with a tentative D call TRBD1 (6 bases). Sequencing was carried out using PBMCs. CDR3 DNA sequence: TGTGCCTGGACACCGGGACAATTAAGCAATCAGCCCCAGCATTTT. Translation gives CAWTPGQLSNQPQHF.